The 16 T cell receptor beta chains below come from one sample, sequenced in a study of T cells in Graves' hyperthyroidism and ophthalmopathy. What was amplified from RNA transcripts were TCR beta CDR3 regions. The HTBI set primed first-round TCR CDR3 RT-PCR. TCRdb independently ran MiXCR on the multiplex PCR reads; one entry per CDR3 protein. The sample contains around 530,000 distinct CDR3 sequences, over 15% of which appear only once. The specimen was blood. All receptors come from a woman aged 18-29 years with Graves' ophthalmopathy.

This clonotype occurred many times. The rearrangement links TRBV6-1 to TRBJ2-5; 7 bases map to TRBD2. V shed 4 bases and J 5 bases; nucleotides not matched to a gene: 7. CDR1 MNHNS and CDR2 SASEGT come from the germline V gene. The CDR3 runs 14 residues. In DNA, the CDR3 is TGTGCCAGCAGTGCCGGACCCGGGGGGGAGACCCAGTACTTC. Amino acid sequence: CASSAGPGGETQYF.

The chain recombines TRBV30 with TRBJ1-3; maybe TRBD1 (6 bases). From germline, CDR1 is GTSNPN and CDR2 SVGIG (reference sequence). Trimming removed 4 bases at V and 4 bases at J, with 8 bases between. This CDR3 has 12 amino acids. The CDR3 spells CAWNRAGNTIYF. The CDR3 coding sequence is TGTGCCTGGAACAGGGCGGGAAACACCATATATTTT.

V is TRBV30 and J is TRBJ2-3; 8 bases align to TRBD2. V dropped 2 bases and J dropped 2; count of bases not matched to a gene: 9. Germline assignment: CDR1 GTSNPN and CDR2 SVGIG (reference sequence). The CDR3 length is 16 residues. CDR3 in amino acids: CAWSHKTSGITDTQYF. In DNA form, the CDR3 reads TGTGCCTGGAGTCACAAAACTAGCGGTATCACAGATACGCAGTATTTT.

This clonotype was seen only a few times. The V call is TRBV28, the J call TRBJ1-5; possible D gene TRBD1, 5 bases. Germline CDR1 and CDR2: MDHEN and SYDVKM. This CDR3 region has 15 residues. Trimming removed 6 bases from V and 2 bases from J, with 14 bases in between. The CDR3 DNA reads TGTGCCAGCAGCTCCACAGGTTGTGGCAATCAGCCCCAGCATTTT. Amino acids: CASSSTGCGNQPQHF.

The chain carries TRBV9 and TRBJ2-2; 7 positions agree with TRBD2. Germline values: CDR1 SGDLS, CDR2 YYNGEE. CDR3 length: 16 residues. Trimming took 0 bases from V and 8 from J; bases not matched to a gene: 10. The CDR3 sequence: CASSVVASGSTGELFF. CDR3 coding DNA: TGTGCCAGCAGCGTAGTGGCTAGCGGTAGCACGGGGGAGCTGTTTTTT. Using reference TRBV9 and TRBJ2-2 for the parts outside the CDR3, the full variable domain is DSGVTQTPKHLITATGQRVTLRCSPRSGDLSVYWYQQSLDQGLQFLIQYYNGEERAKGNILERFSAQQFPDLHSELNLSSLELGDSALYFCASSVVASGSTGELFFGEGSRLTVL.

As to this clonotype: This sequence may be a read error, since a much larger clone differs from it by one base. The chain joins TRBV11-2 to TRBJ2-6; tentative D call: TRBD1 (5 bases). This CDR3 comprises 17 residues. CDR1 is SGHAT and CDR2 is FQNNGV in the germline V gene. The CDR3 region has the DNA TGTGCCAGCAGCTTAGTTATGGGTAGGGCTGGGGCCAACGTCCCGACTTTC. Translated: CASSLVMGRAGANVPTF. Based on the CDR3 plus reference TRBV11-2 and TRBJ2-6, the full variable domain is EAGVAQSPRYKIIEKRQSVAFWCNPISGHATLYWYQQILGQGPKLLIQFQNNGVVDDSQLPKDRFSAERLKGVDSTLKIQPAKLEDSAVYLCASSLVMGRAGANVPTFGAGSRLTVL.

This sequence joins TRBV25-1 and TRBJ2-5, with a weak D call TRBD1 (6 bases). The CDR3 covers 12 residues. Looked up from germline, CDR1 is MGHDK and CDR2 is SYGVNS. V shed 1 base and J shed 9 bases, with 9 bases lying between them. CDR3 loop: CASSESGVPQYF. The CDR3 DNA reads TGTGCCAGCAGTGAATCAGGGGTGCCCCAGTACTTC.

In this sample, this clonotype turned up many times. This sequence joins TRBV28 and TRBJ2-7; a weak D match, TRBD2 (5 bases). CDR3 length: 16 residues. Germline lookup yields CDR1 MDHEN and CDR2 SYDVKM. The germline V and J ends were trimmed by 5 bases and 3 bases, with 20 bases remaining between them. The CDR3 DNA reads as TGTGCCAGCAGTCCTCTAGGTGAAAGGGCGGGCTACGAGCAGTACTTC. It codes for CASSPLGERAGYEQYF.

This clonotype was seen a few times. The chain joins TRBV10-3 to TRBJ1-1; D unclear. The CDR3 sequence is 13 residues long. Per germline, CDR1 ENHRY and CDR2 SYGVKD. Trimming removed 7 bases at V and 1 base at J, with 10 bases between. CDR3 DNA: TGTGCCATCATAGCAGGCGAGAACACTGAAGCTTTCTTT. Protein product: CAIIAGENTEAFF.

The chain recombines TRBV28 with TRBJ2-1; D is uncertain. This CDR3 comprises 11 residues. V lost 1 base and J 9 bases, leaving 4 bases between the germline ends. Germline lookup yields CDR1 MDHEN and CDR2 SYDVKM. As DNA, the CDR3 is TGTGCCAGCAGTTTATTGGTTGAGCAGTTCTTC. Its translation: CASSLLVEQFF. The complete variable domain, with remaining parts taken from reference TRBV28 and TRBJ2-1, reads DVKVTQSSRYLVKRTGEKVFLECVQDMDHENMFWYRQDPGLGLRLIYFSYDVKMKEKGDIPEGYSVSREKKERFSLILESASTNQTSMYLCASSLLVEQFFGPGTRLTVL.

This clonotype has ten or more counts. CDR3 in amino acids: CASSEVIGLETQYF. The DNA for the CDR3 is TGTGCCAGCAGTGAGGTCATAGGGCTGGAGACCCAGTACTTC. This sequence joins TRBV2 and TRBJ2-5; D gene unclear. CDR1 and CDR2 (germline): SNHLY, FYNNEI. The CDR3 covers 14 residues. V shed 3 bases and J shed 5 bases, with 13 bases lying between them.

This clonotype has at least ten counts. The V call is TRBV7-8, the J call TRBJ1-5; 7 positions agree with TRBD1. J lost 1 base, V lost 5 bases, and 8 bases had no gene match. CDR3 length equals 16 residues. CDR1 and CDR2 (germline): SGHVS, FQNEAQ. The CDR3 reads CASSARQGLSNQPQHF. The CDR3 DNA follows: TGTGCCAGCAGCGCCCGACAGGGCTTGAGCAATCAGCCCCAGCATTTT.

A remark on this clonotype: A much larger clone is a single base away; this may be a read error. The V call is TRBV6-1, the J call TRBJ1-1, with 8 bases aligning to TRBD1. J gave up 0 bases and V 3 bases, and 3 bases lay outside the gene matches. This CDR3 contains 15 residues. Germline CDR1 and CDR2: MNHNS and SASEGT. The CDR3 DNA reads TGTGCCAGCAGTGAGGACAGGGCGATGAACACTGAAGCTTTCTTT. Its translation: CASSEDRAMNTEAFF.

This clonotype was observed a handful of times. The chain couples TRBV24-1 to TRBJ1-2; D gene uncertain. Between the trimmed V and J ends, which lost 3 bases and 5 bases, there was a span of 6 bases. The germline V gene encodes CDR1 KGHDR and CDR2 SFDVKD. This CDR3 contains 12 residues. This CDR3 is CATSDGSYGYTF. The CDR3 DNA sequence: TGTGCCACCAGTGATGGCTCTTATGGCTACACCTTC.

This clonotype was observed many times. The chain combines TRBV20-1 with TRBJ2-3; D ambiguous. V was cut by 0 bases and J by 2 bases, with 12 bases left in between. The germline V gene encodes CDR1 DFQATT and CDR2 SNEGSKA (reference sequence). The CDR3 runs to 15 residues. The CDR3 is CSARDQRKATDTQYF. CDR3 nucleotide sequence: TGCAGTGCTAGAGATCAAAGAAAGGCCACAGATACGCAGTATTTT.

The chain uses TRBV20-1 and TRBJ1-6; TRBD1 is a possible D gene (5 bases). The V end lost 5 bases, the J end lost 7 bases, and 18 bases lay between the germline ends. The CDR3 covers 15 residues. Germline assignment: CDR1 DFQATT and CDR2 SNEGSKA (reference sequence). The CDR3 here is CSALTDSTGNSPLHF. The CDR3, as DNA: TGCAGTGCTCTGACAGACTCAACCGGGAATTCACCCCTCCACTTT.